This TCR beta chain originates from a study of T cell changes during pregnancy in multiple sclerosis. TCRdb's copy holds only in-frame clones and misses some; the assay was immunoSEQ multiplex PCR. The sample lists 60,000 to 85,000 clones; about 90% were seen once. Trimming at V came to 5 bases and at J to 0 bases, leaving 5 bases not matched to a gene. CDR1 and CDR2 from the germline V gene are SEHNR and FQNEAQ (reference sequence). The CDR3 runs 15 residues. Only one count was recorded for this clone. The receptor was isolated from a female donor with multiple sclerosis, enrolled in a pregnancy study. This specimen was peripheral blood, taken in the first trimester of pregnancy. The chain joins TRBV7-9 to TRBJ1-1; 8 bases fit TRBD1. CDR3: CASSVKQGVNTEAFF. CDR3 sequence (DNA): TGTGCCAGCAGCGTCAAACAGGGGGTGAACACTGAAGCTTTCTTT.